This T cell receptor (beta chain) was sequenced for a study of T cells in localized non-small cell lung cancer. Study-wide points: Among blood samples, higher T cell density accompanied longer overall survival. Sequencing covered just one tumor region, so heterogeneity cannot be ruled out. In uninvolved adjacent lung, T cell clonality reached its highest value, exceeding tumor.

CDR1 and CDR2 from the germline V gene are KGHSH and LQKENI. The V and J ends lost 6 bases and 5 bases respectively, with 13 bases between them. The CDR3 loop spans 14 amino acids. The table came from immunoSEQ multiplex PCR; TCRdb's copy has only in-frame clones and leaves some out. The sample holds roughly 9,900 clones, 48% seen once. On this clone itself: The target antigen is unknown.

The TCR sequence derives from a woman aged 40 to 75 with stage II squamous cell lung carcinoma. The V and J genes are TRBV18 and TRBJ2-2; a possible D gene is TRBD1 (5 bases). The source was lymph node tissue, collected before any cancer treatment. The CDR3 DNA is TGTGCCAGCTCCCCGAAGGGGTGGACCGGGGAGCTGTTTTTT. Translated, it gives CASSPKGWTGELFF.